Listed below are T cell receptor beta chains from one sample, sequenced in a study of blood T cell repertoires in COVID-19. Sequencing used immunoSEQ multiplex PCR; TCRdb keeps in-frame clones, though not all of them. The repertoire has 250,000 to 350,000 clones, about nine tenths of them found once; the top ten carry about 12%. Sequenced: peripheral blood. These TCRs come from a woman aged 55 to 70 with acute or convalescent COVID-19. The CDR3 runs from the conserved cysteine through the conserved F or W. D genes are given only for firm matches. Size is stated for part of the rows, as once, few or many counts, or as a class when the clone is expanded.

>NA|TRBV28|TRBJ1-6|TRBD1
TGTGCCAGCAGTTCAAGCCGGGACAGGGGCTTTTGGTCCTATAATTCACCCCTCCACTTT
CASSSSRDRGFWSYNSPLHF
>NA|TRBV28|TRBJ1-6|NA
TGTGCCAGCAGTTTCCGGAGGGAAGGGAGCTCCTATAATTCACCCCTCCACTTT
CASSFRREGSSYNSPLHF
>NA|TRBV7-9|TRBJ1-5|NA
TGTGCCAGCAGCTTAGCCGACAGGATTAGCAATCAGCCCCAGCATTTT
CASSLADRISNQPQHF
>NA|TRBV3-1/TRBV3-2|TRBJ2-1|TRBD2
TGTGCCAGCAGCCAAGGCCTAGCGGGGGGGCTAAGGAAGTTCTTC
CASSQGLAGGLRKFF
>NA|TRBV21-1|TRBJ2-5|NA
TGTGCCAGCAGCAAAGTTCGGGGACTAGCGGGAGGCCAAGAGACCCAGTACTTC
CASSKVRGLAGGQETQYF
>once|TRBV2|TRBJ1-4|NA
TGTGCCAGCAGTGGAGGAGGAAGGGAAAAACTGTTTTTT
CASSGGGREKLFF
>NA|TRBV10-2|TRBJ2-3|TRBD2
TGCGCCAGCAGTGAGCCAACCCATGCGGGGAGGGCAGATACGCAGTATTTT
CASSEPTHAGRADTQYF
>NA|TRBV6-5|TRBJ1-1|TRBD1
TGTGCCAGCAGCCGGGACAGGGGGCCTTACACTGAAGCTTTCTTT
CASSRDRGPYTEAFF
>NA|TRBV7-9|TRBJ2-3|NA
TGTGCCAGCCCCCAGGCGGCACCGGACTCAGATACGCAGTATTTT
CASPQAAPDSDTQYF
>NA|TRBV29-1|TRBJ2-2|TRBD2
TGCAGCGTTGGTAGACTAGCGGATACCGGGGAGCTGTTTTTT
CSVGRLADTGELFF
>NA|TRBV28|TRBJ2-3|TRBD2
TGTGCCAGCAGTCGCGGGGGGGGCACAGATACGCAGTATTTT
CASSRGGGTDTQYF
>NA|TRBV5-6|TRBJ2-1|NA
TGTGCCAGCAGCTTCAGCGCCAGCTCCTACAATGAGCAGTTCTTC
CASSFSASSYNEQFF
>NA|TRBV30|TRBJ1-1|NA
TGTGCCTGGAGCGTCAGTTACAACACTGAAGCTTTCTTT
CAWSVSYNTEAFF
>once|TRBV5-1|TRBJ2-2|TRBD2
TGCGCCAGCACCCCAGGACTAGCGGGGACGGAGCTGTTTTTT
CASTPGLAGTELFF
>NA|TRBV7-6|TRBJ2-2|TRBD1
TGTGCCAGCAGCACCCGGACAGGACCTAACACCGGGGAGCTGTTTTTT
CASSTRTGPNTGELFF
>NA|TRBV5-4|TRBJ2-5|TRBD2
TGTGCCAGCAGCTTGAGCGGGGGAGAGACCCAGTACTTC
CASSLSGGETQYF
>NA|TRBV28|TRBJ1-5|NA
TGTGCCAGCAGTCGCCCGGATCAGCCCCAGCATTTT
CASSRPDQPQHF
>NA|TRBV4-2|TRBJ2-2|NA
TGTGCCAGCAGCTCTCAGCGGGCCTCGAACACCGGGGAGCTGTTTTTT
CASSSQRASNTGELFF
>NA|TRBV19|TRBJ2-5|TRBD2
TGTGCCAGTAGTAGCGGGCTAGCGGGGTGGACTGAGACCCAGTACTTC
CASSSGLAGWTETQYF
>NA|TRBV10-3|TRBJ1-5|NA
TGTGCCATCAGTGAGTCCAGGAACTCAAATAGCAATCAGCCCCAGCATTTT
CAISESRNSNSNQPQHF
>NA|TRBV6-5|TRBJ2-3|NA
TGTGCCGGCAGTTACTCGGGGAGCGAAAGCACAGATACGCAGTATTTT
CAGSYSGSESTDTQYF
>NA|TRBV25-1|TRBJ1-2|TRBD1
TGTGCCAGCAGATCCGGGACAGTGGGCTATGGCTACACCTTC
CASRSGTVGYGYTF
>NA|TRBV5-1|TRBJ2-7|TRBD1
TGCGCCAGCAGCTGGGAGACAGGGCCCTACGAGCAGTACTTC
CASSWETGPYEQYF
>NA|TRBV7-9|TRBJ2-5|NA
TGTGCCAGCAGCCCTGAGGTTCAGGGGGAGACCCAGTACTTC
CASSPEVQGETQYF
>NA|TRBV11-2|TRBJ2-7|TRBD1
TGTGCCAGCAGCTCGACAGGGGACGAGCAGTACTTC
CASSSTGDEQYF
>NA|TRBV30|TRBJ1-1|TRBD1
TGTGCCTGGAGCGGACTTACAGGGGGGACCACTGAAGCTTTCTTT
CAWSGLTGGTTEAFF
>NA|TRBV5-1|TRBJ2-1|NA
TGCGCCAGCAGCTCGGGACTTTCGCCCAACATTGAGCAGTTCTTC
CASSSGLSPNIEQFF
>NA|TRBV3-1/TRBV3-2|TRBJ1-2|NA
TGTGCCAGCAGCCAAGGTGGGAGAACCTACACCTTC
CASSQGGRTYTF
>NA|TRBV18|TRBJ1-2|NA
TGTGCCAGCTCACCAGAGAACTATGGCTACACCTTC
CASSPENYGYTF
>NA|TRBV4-1|TRBJ1-1|NA
TGCGCCAGCAGCCAAGATGCAGGGAACACTGAAGCTTTCTTT
CASSQDAGNTEAFF
>NA|TRBV27|TRBJ1-6|NA
TGTGCCAGCAGTTTCAGGGGTGGTAATTCACCCCTCCACTTT
CASSFRGGNSPLHF